A single sample is the source of the 14 T cell receptor beta chains below, sequenced in a study of T cell responses to AZD1222 COVID-19 vaccine. Sequencing used immunoSEQ multiplex PCR; TCRdb keeps in-frame clones, though not all of them. The table lists about 140,000 clones, about 90% of them singletons. The sequences come from peripheral blood, collected 28 days after the second dose of the MenACWY control vaccine. These receptor sequences come from an adult who received the MenACWY meningococcal vaccine as a control.

The rearrangement uses TRBV5-4 and TRBJ2-2; possible D gene TRBD2, 6 bases. Germline V gives CDR1 SGHNT, CDR2 YYREEE (reference sequence). V lost 0 bases, J lost 4 bases, and 16 bases lay in between. The CDR3 is 17 residues long. The CDR3 DNA reads as TGTGCCAGCAGCTTGGCCGCCGGGACTTCAATCACCGGGGAGCTGTTTTTT. This sequence encodes CASSLAAGTSITGELFF.

This sequence joins TRBV11-2 and TRBJ2-1; TRBD1 might be the D (6 bases). Germline V lookup: CDR1 SGHAT, CDR2 FQNNGV. V lost 6 bases and J lost 4, with 13 bases in between. The CDR3 spans 14 residues. CDR3 DNA sequence: TGTGCCAGCAGGTACACAGGGATTTACAATGAGCAGTTCTTC. Amino acids: CASRYTGIYNEQFF.

This CDR3 reads CASWSYSNQPQHF. The CDR3 nucleotides read TGTGCCAGCTGGAGTTATAGCAATCAGCCCCAGCATTTT. The rearrangement links TRBV28 to TRBJ1-5; no firm D call. This CDR3 has 13 residues. Trimming shortened V by 8 bases and J by 0 bases, and 8 bases separated the two germline ends. Germline V gene data show CDR1 as MDHEN and CDR2 as SYDVKM.

The chain joins TRBV7-9 to TRBJ2-1, with 9 bases fitting TRBD2. Germline values: CDR1 SEHNR, CDR2 FQNEAQ (reference sequence). The CDR3 is made up of 15 amino acids. J gave up 12 bases and V 5 bases, and 14 bases lay outside the gene matches. The CDR3 nucleotides read TGTGCCAGCAGCCTCGGGGTGGGACTAGCCATCCTGCAGTTCTTC. Its translation is CASSLGVGLAILQFF.

This clone was detected once. CDR3 sequence (DNA): TGTGCCAGCAGGAATGAGATACTAGCGGGAGCCACCTCCTACGAGCAGTACTTC. Protein sequence: CASRNEILAGATSYEQYF. The chain has TRBV2 and TRBJ2-7; 11 bases match TRBD2. The CDR3 covers 18 residues. Trimming removed 6 bases from V and 0 bases from J; junction bases left unmatched: 13. Germline CDR1 and CDR2: SNHLY and FYNNEI.

The genes are TRBV6-2 or TRBV6-3 and TRBJ2-2; D perhaps matches TRBD2 (5 bases). This CDR3 contains 14 residues. V was pared by 4 bases and J by 5 bases, with 11 bases between. Per germline, CDR1 MNHEY and CDR2 SVGEGT. The DNA of the CDR3 is TGTGCCAGCAGTTCGGACTTAAGGACCGGGGAGCTGTTTTTT. This translates into CASSSDLRTGELFF.

The J gene is TRBJ2-4, the V gene TRBV7-2; TRBD1 or TRBD2 may be the D gene (5 bases each). V shed 3 bases and J shed 8 bases, with 11 bases lying between them. CDR3 length equals 13 residues. In germline, CDR1 is SGHTA, CDR2 FQGNSA. The CDR3 DNA reads TGTGCCAGCAGCTTCCGGGGCGAGGACATTCAGTACTTC. It specifies CASSFRGEDIQYF.

The chain uses TRBV7-9 and TRBJ2-7; D remains ambiguous. V was trimmed by 3 bases and J by 4 bases, leaving 16 bases between them. Germline-derived CDR1 and CDR2 are SEHNR and FQNEAQ (reference sequence). The CDR3 spans 15 residues. The CDR3 here is CASSFGLETTYEQYF. CDR3 nucleotide sequence: TGTGCCAGCAGCTTCGGTCTGGAAACGACGTACGAGCAGTACTTC.

Sample share makes this clone medium-sized (0.01 to 0.1%). The chain joins TRBV7-8 to TRBJ2-3; 8 bases are a match to TRBD2. With V trimmed by 1 base and J by 3 bases, 6 bases remained unmatched. The CDR3 is 16 amino acids. Germline CDR1 and CDR2: SGHVS and FQNEAQ. This chain's CDR3 is CASSLGTSMGTDTQYF. The DNA for the CDR3 is TGTGCCAGCAGCTTAGGGACTAGCATGGGGACAGATACGCAGTATTTT.

The gene calls are TRBV6-5 and TRBJ1-6, with 7 bases fitting TRBD1. V dropped 6 bases and J dropped 5; count of bases not matched to a gene: 4. The CDR3 is 14 residues long. Germline V gene sequence: CDR1 MNHEY, CDR2 SVGAGI. The CDR3 DNA sequence: TGTGCCAGCAGACAGACAGGGAATAATTCACCCCTCCACTTT. Translation gives CASRQTGNNSPLHF.

The chain couples TRBV15 to TRBJ2-1, with TRBD2 identical over 15 bases. Losses at the gene ends were 5 bases for V and 8 bases for J; bases not matched to a gene: 10. CDR1 is LNHNV, CDR2 YYDKDF, per germline (reference sequence). This CDR3 spans 17 amino acids. The CDR3 DNA reads as TGTGCCACCAGCGGGGGACTAGCGGGAGGAGGAAGGGATGAGCAGTTCTTC. Amino acid sequence: CATSGGLAGGGRDEQFF.

The chain uses TRBV6-2 or TRBV6-3 and TRBJ2-7, with 9 bases aligning to TRBD1. The CDR3 contains 14 residues. CDR1 is MNHEY, CDR2 SVGEGT, per germline. V lost 4 bases, J lost 8 bases, and 9 bases stayed unmatched. CDR3 nucleotides: TGTGCCAGCAGTTCGCCGGGACAGGGTGTTAAGCAGTACTTC. Translation gives CASSSPGQGVKQYF.

The chain combines TRBV5-1 with TRBJ2-1, with D perhaps matching TRBD1 or TRBD2 (7 bases each). The CDR3 has 15 residues. CDR1 is SGHRS, CDR2 YFSETQ, per germline. Trimming pared 3 bases from V and 8 bases from J, leaving 18 bases between. CDR3 DNA: TGCGCCAGCAGCTACCGACAGGGAGGGTCGGATGAGCAGTTCTTC. Amino acid sequence: CASSYRQGGSDEQFF.

The chain links TRBV28 to TRBJ1-6; D uncertain. CDR1 MDHEN and CDR2 SYDVKM come from the germline V gene. Trimming stripped 1 base from V and 9 bases from J, with 10 bases between. The CDR3 runs 14 residues. CDR3 sequence (DNA): TGTGCCAGCAGTTTATCGAACACGGGTTCACCCCTCCACTTT. Its protein is CASSLSNTGSPLHF.